This T cell receptor (beta chain) was recovered during a study of radiation and T cells in renal cell carcinoma (dated by TCRdb to about 2020). Study-wide context: Samples were obtained from a clinical trial, in which 15 Gy stereotactic body radiation therapy was delivered to primary renal cell carcinomas and nephrectomy was performed 4 weeks later. Across all 50 or so samples, around 4,000,000 unique CDR3 nucleotide sequences encoding about 2.4 million unique CDR3 amino acid sequences were identified. TCR beta sequencing covered approximately 50 samples in total, comprising approximately 26 tumors and around 27 peripheral blood samples.

TCR beta libraries were generated from genomic DNA with the immunoSEQ kit, following the manufacturer's recommendations. To prepare libraries, a first multiplex PCR with proprietary primers was run, followed by a second PCR that added unique barcodes, and a bead cleanup was done after each round. Each sample batch included a kit-provided positive control reaction and a negative control reaction. The final libraries underwent checking on an Agilent 4200 TapeStation D1000 ScreenTape, volumetric pooling, and quantification by qPCR. Sequencing was performed on an Illumina NextSeq500 using a MidOutput 150-cycle cartridge, with 156 Read1 cycles, 15 Index1 cycles, and the kit custom primers. The pooled library was loaded at 1.0 pM with a roughly 20% PhiX control spike-in. On the study's bioinformatics: The vendor-processed data were analyzed in R, and a clonotype was defined as all T cells that share the same CDR3 nucleotide sequence. In the clone abundance analyses, frequencies were normalized to the 10,000 most abundant clones in each sample. Public T cell clones, averaging fewer than five per sample, were removed before analysis. Tumor-enriched clonotypes and baseline blood-enriched clonotypes were defined as those with an abundance difference of at least 32-fold between compartments. Clonotypes expanded or contracted between blood time points were identified with a beta-binomial differential abundance model. The Baroni-Urbani and Buser coefficient was used to measure tumor-blood repertoire similarity, and groups were compared with two-tailed Wilcoxon tests in R. TCRdb re-hosts the immuneACCESS table, in-frame sequences only. Its copies lack some clones; in the studies checked, an unresolved V gene accounts for under half of them, and the cause for the rest is not known. The DNA was the basis for D and trimming; V, J and clone size are from that table. Counted in this sample were roughly 140,000 clones; 80% to 90% of them appeared once. The ten biggest clones cover under 15% of the sample.

CDR1 and CDR2, per the germline V gene, are MGHRA and YSYEKL. Relative to germline, V is 2 bases shorter and J is 0 bases shorter, with 8 bases between their ends. Including the terminal cysteine and phenylalanine, the CDR3 comprises 15 residues. Only the CDR3 region is kept as DNA, spanning 45 bases read in frame from base 1. Concerning this clone: Its antigen is unknown. Base qualities are missing; no much larger clone stands one base away.

Explained via the paper, the time point label denotes: blood 2 weeks post-SBRT. The treatment or condition label of this sample denotes: 15 Gy SBRT to primary tumor, nephrectomy 4 weeks later. Serial peripheral blood from radiation-treated patients was sampled at baseline, 2 weeks and 4 weeks after SBRT to track tumor-enriched clonotypes. Every patient had renal cell carcinoma of clear cell pathology. The QIAamp DNA Blood Mini Kit (Qiagen) was used to prepare genomic DNA for TCR sequencing. Samples were included in the analyses only if all quality control checks were passed. What the authors observed across the whole study: Top tumor clonotypes rose in blood from baseline to 2 weeks post-radiation, then contracted by 4 weeks, suggesting transient expansion of tumor-resident clones. Because pretreatment tumor biopsies were not available, the baseline intratumoral presence of clonotypes could not be determined. Effects of radiation dose or scheduling on the TCR repertoire could not be addressed with the single-armed trial design. Blood repertoire dynamics were not followed beyond 4 weeks after treatment.

The sequence joins TRBV4-1 to TRBJ1-3, with an unclear D gene assignment. The TCR originated in a woman in her fifties or sixties with renal cell carcinoma. The sample here was blood, taken from a patient whose treatment included radiotherapy and nephrectomy. The nucleotide sequence reads as follows: TGCGCCAGCAGCCAATTAGACATCTCTGGAAACACCATATATTTT. This translates into CASSQLDISGNTIYF.